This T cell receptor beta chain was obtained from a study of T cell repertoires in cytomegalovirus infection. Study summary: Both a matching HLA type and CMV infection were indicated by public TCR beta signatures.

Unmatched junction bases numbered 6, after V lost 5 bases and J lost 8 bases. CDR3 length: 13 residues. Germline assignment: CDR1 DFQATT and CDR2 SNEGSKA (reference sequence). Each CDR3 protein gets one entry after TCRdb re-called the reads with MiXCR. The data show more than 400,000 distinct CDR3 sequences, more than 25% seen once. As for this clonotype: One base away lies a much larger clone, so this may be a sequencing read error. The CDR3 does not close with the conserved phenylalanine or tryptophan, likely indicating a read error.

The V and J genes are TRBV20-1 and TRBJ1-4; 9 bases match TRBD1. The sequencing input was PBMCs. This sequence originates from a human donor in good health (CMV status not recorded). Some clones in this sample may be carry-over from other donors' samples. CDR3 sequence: CSAVQGAAEKLFL. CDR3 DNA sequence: TGCAGTGCTGTACAGGGGGCGGCGGAAAAACTGTTTTTG.